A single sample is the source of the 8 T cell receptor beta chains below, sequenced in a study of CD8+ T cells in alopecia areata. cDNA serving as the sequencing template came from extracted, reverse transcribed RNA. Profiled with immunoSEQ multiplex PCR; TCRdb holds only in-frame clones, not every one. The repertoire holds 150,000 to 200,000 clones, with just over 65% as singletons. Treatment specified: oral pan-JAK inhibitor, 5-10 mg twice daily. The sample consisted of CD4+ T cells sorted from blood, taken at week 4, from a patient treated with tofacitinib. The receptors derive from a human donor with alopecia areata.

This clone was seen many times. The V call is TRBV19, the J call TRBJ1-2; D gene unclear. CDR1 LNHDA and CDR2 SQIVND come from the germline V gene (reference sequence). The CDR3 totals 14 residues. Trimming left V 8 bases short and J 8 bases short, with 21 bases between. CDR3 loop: CASSPRAEAVGYTF. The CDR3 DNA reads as TGTGCCAGTTCTCCCCGGGCTGAGGCAGTCGGCTACACCTTC.

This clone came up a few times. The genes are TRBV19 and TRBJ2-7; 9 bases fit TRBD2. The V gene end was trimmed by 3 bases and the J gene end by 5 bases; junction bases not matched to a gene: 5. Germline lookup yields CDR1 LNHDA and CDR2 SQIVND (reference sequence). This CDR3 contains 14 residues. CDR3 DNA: TGTGCCAGTAGTATCGGCGGGGGGGACGACGAGCAGTACTTC. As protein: CASSIGGGDDEQYF.

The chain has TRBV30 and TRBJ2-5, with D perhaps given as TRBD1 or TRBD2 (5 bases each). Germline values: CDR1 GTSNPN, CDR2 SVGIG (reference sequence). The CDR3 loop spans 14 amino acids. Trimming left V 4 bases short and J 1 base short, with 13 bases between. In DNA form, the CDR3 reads TGTGCCTGGACGGGGCATCTGACCCAAGAGACCCAGTACTTC. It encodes CAWTGHLTQETQYF.

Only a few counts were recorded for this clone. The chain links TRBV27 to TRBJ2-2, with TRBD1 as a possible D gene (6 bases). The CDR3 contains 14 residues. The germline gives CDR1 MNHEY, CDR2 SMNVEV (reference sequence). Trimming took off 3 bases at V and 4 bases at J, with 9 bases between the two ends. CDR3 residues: CASSFAGATGELFF. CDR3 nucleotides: TGTGCCAGCAGTTTTGCAGGGGCCACCGGGGAGCTGTTTTTT.

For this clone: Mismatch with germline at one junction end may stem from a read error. CDR3 sequence (DNA): TGTGCTAGCAGCTTAGCCGCCACCGGGGAGCTGTTTTTT. This codes for CASSLAATGELFF. The V call is TRBV7-7, the J call TRBJ2-2; D gene unclear. This CDR3 is 13 amino acids long. CDR1 is SSHAT, CDR2 FNYEAQ, per germline (reference sequence).

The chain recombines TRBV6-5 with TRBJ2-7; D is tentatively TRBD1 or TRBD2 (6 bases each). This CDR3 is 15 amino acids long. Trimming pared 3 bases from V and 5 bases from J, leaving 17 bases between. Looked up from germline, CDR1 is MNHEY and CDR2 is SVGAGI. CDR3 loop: CASSYSGALGNEQYF. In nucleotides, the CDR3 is TGTGCCAGCAGTTATTCGGGGGCCCTTGGAAACGAGCAGTACTTC.

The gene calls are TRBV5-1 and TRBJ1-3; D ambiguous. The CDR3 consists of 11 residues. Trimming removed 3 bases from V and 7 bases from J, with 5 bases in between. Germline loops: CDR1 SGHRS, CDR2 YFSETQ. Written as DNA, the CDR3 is TGCGCCAGCAGCTCAAAGAACACCATATATTTT. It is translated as CASSSKNTIYF.

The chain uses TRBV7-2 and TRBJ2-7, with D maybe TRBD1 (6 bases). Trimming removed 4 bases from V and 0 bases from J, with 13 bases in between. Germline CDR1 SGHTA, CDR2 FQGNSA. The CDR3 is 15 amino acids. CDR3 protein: CASSSYQGISYEQYF. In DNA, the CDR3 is TGTGCCAGCAGCTCTTATCAGGGGATCTCCTACGAGCAGTACTTC.